The next 20 T cell receptor beta chains were all read from a single sample in a study of T cells in Graves' hyperthyroidism and ophthalmopathy. RNA transcripts gave rise to amplified TCR beta CDR3 regions. First-round RT-PCR with HTBI primers amplified the TCR CDR3 region. TCRdb re-analysed the multiplex PCR reads in MiXCR, keeping a single row per CDR3 protein. The data hold about 290,000 distinct CDR3 sequences, with less than 15% observed a single time. Sequencing was performed on blood. These receptors all come from a woman aged 25 to 45 with Graves' hyperthyroidism that later progressed to Graves' ophthalmopathy.

In this sample, this clonotype turned up many times. J is TRBJ2-1 and V is TRBV7-2; tentative D call: TRBD2 (6 bases). Germline CDR1 reads SGHTA; CDR2 reads FQGNSA. The CDR3 length is 17 residues. Trimming shortened V by 0 bases and J by 9 bases, and 21 bases separated the two germline ends. The CDR3 sequence: CASSLAPAASARGEQFF. The CDR3 region has the DNA TGTGCCAGCAGCTTAGCTCCCGCGGCTAGCGCTAGGGGTGAGCAGTTCTTC.

In its sample, this clonotype was seen many times. The chain uses TRBV12-3 or TRBV12-4 and TRBJ2-7, with 14 bases lining up with TRBD2. The CDR3 length is 14 residues. After removal of 5 bases from V and 7 bases from J, the junction contained 4 bases not matched to a gene. This CDR3 is CASSVTSGRVEQYF. The CDR3 region has the DNA TGTGCCAGCAGTGTGACTAGCGGGAGGGTTGAGCAGTACTTC.

This clonotype occurred many times. CDR3 nucleotide sequence: TGTGCCAGCAGAGTAGGGCAGTTCCTCGAGCAGTACTTC. Protein product: CASRVGQFLEQYF. This sequence joins TRBV6-1 and TRBJ2-7, with D hard to call. The CDR3 runs to 13 residues. V was clipped by 6 bases and J by 6 bases, with 15 bases between them. Germline V CDR1 and CDR2: MNHNS, SASEGT.

This clonotype showed up many times. The V gene is TRBV20-1, the J gene TRBJ2-3; D not resolved. This CDR3 region has 14 residues. Germline CDR1 DFQATT, CDR2 SNEGSKA (reference sequence). V was clipped by 0 bases and J by 7 bases, with 14 bases between them. CDR3 sequence reads: CSARDLSESYTQYF. CDR3 DNA sequence: TGCAGTGCTAGAGATCTATCAGAGTCGTATACGCAGTATTTT.

This clonotype occurred a few times. A much more abundant neighbour one base away suggests this may be a read error. This chain uses TRBV28 with TRBJ2-1; 11 positions agree with TRBD2. Germline CDR1 is MDHEN and CDR2 is SYDVKM. The CDR3 consists of 16 residues. CDR3 DNA sequence: TGTGCCAGCAGTGAGGGACTAGCGGTCTCCTACAATAAGCAGTTCTTC. Protein product: CASSEGLAVSYNKQFF.

The rearrangement uses TRBV25-1 and TRBJ1-3; D is unresolved. V shed 0 bases and J shed 4 bases, with 22 bases lying between them. This CDR3 is 19 amino acids long. Germline V gene lookup returns CDR1 MGHDK and CDR2 SYGVNS. CDR3 sequence: CASSEYSILTPLEGNTIYF. The CDR3 bases are TGTGCCAGCAGTGAATACTCTATCCTTACCCCTCTGGAGGGAAACACCATATATTTT.

V gene TRBV7-9 combines with J gene TRBJ2-3; 9 positions match TRBD2. Trimming removed 5 bases from V and 4 bases from J; junction bases left unmatched: 13. Germline assignment: CDR1 SEHNR and CDR2 FQNEAQ (reference sequence). The CDR3 consists of 17 residues. The CDR3 loop reads CASSRTLSSGRPDTQYF. As DNA, the CDR3 is TGTGCCAGCAGCCGGACTTTGTCGAGCGGGAGGCCAGATACGCAGTATTTT.

V gene TRBV5-1 combines with J gene TRBJ2-3, with D possibly called TRBD1 or TRBD2 (5 bases each). Trimming took 2 bases from V and 6 from J, leaving 19 bases between them. The CDR3 has 16 residues. Germline assignment: CDR1 SGHRS and CDR2 YFSETQ. Written as DNA, the CDR3 is TGCGCCAGCAGCTTCCAGGGTAGTAGCGTTCGGGATACGCAGTATTTT. This translates into CASSFQGSSVRDTQYF.

This clonotype came up a few times. V usage is TRBV24-1 and J usage is TRBJ2-1; the match to TRBD2 covers 7 bases. This CDR3 region has 13 residues. The V gene end was trimmed by 9 bases and the J gene end by 8 bases; junction bases not matched to a gene: 9. Germline loops: CDR1 KGHDR, CDR2 SFDVKD. CDR3 nucleotide sequence: TGTGCCACCGGGACTAAGGATACAGATGAGCAGTTCTTC. This encodes CATGTKDTDEQFF.

This clonotype was observed at least ten times. The chain joins TRBV2 to TRBJ1-1; TRBD1 is a possible D gene (6 bases). In germline, CDR1 is SNHLY, CDR2 FYNNEI. Trimming took 8 bases from V and 5 from J, leaving 18 bases between them. The CDR3 spans 14 residues. CDR3 residues: CASYLTTGRTEAFF. CDR3 coding DNA: TGTGCCAGCTACCTAACCACAGGGAGGACTGAAGCTTTCTTT.

Notes on this clonotype: Since a much larger clone is just one base distant, this may be a read error. This chain connects TRBV29-1 to TRBJ1-1; perhaps TRBD1 as D (5 bases). CDR3 length equals 12 residues. Germline CDR1 SQVTM, CDR2 ANQGSEA. Trimming pared 3 bases from V and 2 bases from J, leaving 7 bases between. The CDR3: CSVEGGNTEAFF. In nucleotides, the CDR3 is TGCAGCGTTGAGGGGGGAAACACTGAAGCTTTCTTT.

This clonotype showed up many times. V usage is TRBV6-2 or TRBV6-3 and J usage is TRBJ2-7; D perhaps matches TRBD1 (5 bases). The CDR3 covers 16 residues. The V and J ends lost 0 bases and 5 bases respectively, with 17 bases between them. CDR1 is MNHEY, CDR2 SVGEGT, per germline. Here the CDR3 DNA reads TGTGCCAGCAGTTACTCTTGGAATGCAGGGTATAACGAGCAGTACTTC. This encodes CASSYSWNAGYNEQYF.

The sample holds many counts of this clonotype. The chain recombines TRBV5-1 with TRBJ1-5, with 10 bases lining up with TRBD1. Germline-derived CDR1 and CDR2 are SGHRS and YFSETQ. The J segment lost 1 base and the V segment lost 2 bases, leaving 6 bases of the junction unmatched. This CDR3 spans 17 amino acids. The CDR3 region has the DNA TGCGCCAGCAGCTTAGACAGGGGGCGTAGCAGCAATCAGCCCCAGCATTTT. It encodes CASSLDRGRSSNQPQHF.

This clonotype was observed at least ten times. V and J are TRBV19 and TRBJ1-1, with TRBD1 as a possible D gene (5 bases). The V gene's germline CDR1 is LNHDA and CDR2 SQIVND (reference sequence). The CDR3 is 15 residues long. V was trimmed by 7 bases and J by 3 bases, leaving 18 bases between them. The CDR3 DNA reads TGTGCCAGTACTCCTAGGGGTCAGGGTCACACTGAAGCTTTCTTT. Its translation: CASTPRGQGHTEAFF.

As for this clonotype: This may be a read error: a much more frequent sequence differs by one nucleotide. The chain employs TRBV11-2 and TRBJ2-5; D is possibly TRBD1 (5 bases). V lost 8 bases and J lost 13, with 17 bases in between. Germline CDR1 and CDR2: SGHAT and FQNNGV. The CDR3 runs 11 residues. The CDR3 DNA sequence: TGTGCCAGCGGCATTCAGGGCCCGGGGTACTTC. Amino acid sequence: CASGIQGPGYF.

As concerns this clonotype: This may stem from a read error, because a much larger clone lies one nucleotide away. The CDR3 nucleotides read TGTGCCAGCAGCCAGGGGACTAGCGGCCACGAGCAGTACTTC. Protein: CASSQGTSGHEQYF. This chain connects TRBV12-3 or TRBV12-4 to TRBJ2-7; 11 nucleotides align to TRBD2. The ends lost 6 bases at V and 5 bases at J; junction bases unmatched: 6. This CDR3 has 14 residues.

This clonotype was seen many times. The chain has TRBV7-8 and TRBJ1-5; TRBD1 aligns across 8 bases. Trimming at V came to 5 bases and at J to 5 bases, leaving 8 bases not matched to a gene. CDR3 length: 15 residues. Germline V CDR1 and CDR2: SGHVS, FQNEAQ. DNA of the CDR3: TGTGCCAGCAGCGTCATAGGACAGGGCGATCAGCCCCAGCATTTT. It specifies CASSVIGQGDQPQHF.

This clonotype was detected ten times or more. The chain employs TRBV6-1 and TRBJ2-2; 8 positions agree with TRBD2. The CDR3 contains 16 residues. Looked up from germline, CDR1 is MNHNS and CDR2 is SASEGT. The CDR3 region is CAAQRGLAGNTGELFF. CDR3 sequence (DNA): TGTGCTGCCCAAAGAGGACTAGCAGGGAACACCGGGGAGCTGTTTTTT.

In its sample, this clonotype was seen many times. This chain links TRBV5-1 with TRBJ2-1, with 13 nucleotides matching TRBD2. This CDR3 region has 16 residues. The trim removed 1 base at V and 6 bases at J, leaving 4 bases unmatched. Germline-derived CDR1 and CDR2 are SGHRS and YFSETQ. In DNA form, the CDR3 reads TGCGCCAGCAGCTTGCCAGGGACTAGCGGGGTCAATGAGCAGTTCTTC. It codes for CASSLPGTSGVNEQFF.

This clonotype occurred many times. The chain recombines TRBV18 with TRBJ2-1; TRBD2 matches at 10 bases. V shed 5 bases and J 9 bases; nucleotides not matched to a gene: 13. The CDR3 extends over 16 amino acids. Germline values: CDR1 KGHSH, CDR2 LQKENI. CDR3 sequence (DNA): TGTGCCAGCTCAAAGGGCCTAGCGGGAGAGAGGGGTGAGCAGTTCTTC. Residues: CASSKGLAGERGEQFF.